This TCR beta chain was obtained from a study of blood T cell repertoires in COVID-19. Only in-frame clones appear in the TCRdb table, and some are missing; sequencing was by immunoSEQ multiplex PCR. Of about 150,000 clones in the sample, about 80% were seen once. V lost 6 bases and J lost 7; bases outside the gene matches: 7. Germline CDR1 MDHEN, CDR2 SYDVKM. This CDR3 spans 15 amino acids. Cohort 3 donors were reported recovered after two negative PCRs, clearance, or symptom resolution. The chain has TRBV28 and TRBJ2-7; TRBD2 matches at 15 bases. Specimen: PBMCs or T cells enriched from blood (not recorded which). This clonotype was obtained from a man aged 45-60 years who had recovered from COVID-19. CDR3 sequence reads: CASRSWTSGGGEQYF. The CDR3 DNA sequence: TGTGCCAGCAGATCCTGGACTAGCGGGGGGGGTGAGCAGTACTTC.